This T cell receptor (beta chain) was sequenced for a study of cytomegalovirus exposure and HLA in healthy donors. CDR1 is LGHNA and CDR2 is YSLEER in the germline V gene. Trimming shortened V by 1 base and J by 2 bases, and 8 bases separated the two germline ends. CDR3 size: 14 residues. The study ran its PCR with 60 Vbeta and 13 Jbeta primers. Here immunoSEQ multiplex PCR was the method, and the copy in TCRdb shows in-frame clones only, minus some. The data hold around 300,000 clones, with about 83% observed a single time. The chain combines TRBV4-3 with TRBJ1-1; no clear D gene. The receptor was isolated from a woman aged 35 to 49 in good health and CMV-seropositive. Specimen: PBMCs. The DNA of the CDR3 is TGCGCCAGCAGCCAAGTGGGCAGAAACACTGAAGCTTTCTTT. Residues: CASSQVGRNTEAFF.